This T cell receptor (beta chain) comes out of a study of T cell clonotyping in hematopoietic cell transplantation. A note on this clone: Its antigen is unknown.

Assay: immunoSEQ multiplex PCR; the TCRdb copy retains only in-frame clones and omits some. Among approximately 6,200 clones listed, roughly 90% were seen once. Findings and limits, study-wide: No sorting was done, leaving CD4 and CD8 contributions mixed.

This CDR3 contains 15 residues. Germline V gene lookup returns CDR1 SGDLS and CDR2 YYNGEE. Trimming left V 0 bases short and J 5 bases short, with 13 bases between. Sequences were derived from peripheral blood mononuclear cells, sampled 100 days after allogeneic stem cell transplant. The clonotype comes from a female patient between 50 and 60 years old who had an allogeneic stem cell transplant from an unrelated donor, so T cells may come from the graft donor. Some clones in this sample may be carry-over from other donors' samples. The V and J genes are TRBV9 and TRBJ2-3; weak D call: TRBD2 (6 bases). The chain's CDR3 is CASSVGGVTRDTQYF. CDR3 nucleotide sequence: TGTGCCAGCAGCGTAGGCGGGGTAACGAGAGATACGCAGTATTTT.